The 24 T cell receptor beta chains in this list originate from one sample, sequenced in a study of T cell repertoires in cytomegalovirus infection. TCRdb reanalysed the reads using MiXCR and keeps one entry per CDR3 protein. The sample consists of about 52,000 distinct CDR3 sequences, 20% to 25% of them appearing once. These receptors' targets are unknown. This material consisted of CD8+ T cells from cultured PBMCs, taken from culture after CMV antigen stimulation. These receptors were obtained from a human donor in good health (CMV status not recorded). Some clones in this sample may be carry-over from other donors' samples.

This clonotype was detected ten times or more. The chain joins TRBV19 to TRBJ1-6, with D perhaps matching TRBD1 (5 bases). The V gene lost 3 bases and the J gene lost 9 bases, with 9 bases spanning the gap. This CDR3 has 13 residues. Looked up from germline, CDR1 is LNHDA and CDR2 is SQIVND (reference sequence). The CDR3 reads CASSISGISPLHF. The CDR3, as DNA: TGTGCCAGTAGTATCTCAGGGATTTCACCCCTCCACTTT.

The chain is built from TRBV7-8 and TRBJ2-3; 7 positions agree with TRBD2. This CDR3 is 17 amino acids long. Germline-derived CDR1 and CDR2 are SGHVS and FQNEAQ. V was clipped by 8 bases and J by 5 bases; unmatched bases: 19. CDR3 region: CASALLRREGLEDTQYF. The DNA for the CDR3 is TGTGCCAGCGCCCTGTTGCGCAGGGAGGGTTTAGAAGATACGCAGTATTTT.

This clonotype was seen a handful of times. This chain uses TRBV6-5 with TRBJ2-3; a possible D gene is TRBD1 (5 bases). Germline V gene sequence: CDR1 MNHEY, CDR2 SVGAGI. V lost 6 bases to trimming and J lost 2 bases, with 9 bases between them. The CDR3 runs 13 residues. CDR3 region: CASRVRDTDTQYF. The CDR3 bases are TGTGCCAGCAGAGTCAGGGACACAGATACGCAGTATTTT.

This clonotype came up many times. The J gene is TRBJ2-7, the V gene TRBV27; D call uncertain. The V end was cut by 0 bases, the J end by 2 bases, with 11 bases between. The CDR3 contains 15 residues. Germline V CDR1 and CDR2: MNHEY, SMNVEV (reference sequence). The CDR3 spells CASSLSRPSPYEQYF. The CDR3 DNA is TGTGCCAGCAGTTTATCCCGTCCCTCCCCCTACGAGCAGTACTTC.

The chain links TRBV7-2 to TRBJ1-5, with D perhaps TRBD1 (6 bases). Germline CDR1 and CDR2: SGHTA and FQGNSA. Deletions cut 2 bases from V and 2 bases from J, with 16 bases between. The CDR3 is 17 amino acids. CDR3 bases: TGTGCCAGCAGCTTATCCTGGACAGTTGGGGGCAATCAGCCCCAGCATTTT. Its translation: CASSLSWTVGGNQPQHF.

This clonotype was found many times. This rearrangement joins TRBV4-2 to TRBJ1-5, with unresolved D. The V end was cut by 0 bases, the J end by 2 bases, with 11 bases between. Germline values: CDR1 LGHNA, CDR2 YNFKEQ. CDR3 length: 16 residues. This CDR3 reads CASSQDLGGGNQPQHF. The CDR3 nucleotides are TGTGCCAGCAGCCAAGATCTTGGAGGAGGCAATCAGCCCCAGCATTTT.

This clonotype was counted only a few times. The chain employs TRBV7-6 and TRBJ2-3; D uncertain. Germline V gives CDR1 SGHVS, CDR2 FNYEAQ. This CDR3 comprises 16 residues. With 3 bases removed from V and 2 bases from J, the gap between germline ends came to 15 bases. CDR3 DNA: TGTGCCAGCAGCTTTGGCGGAGAGGATTACACAGATACGCAGTATTTT. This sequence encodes CASSFGGEDYTDTQYF.

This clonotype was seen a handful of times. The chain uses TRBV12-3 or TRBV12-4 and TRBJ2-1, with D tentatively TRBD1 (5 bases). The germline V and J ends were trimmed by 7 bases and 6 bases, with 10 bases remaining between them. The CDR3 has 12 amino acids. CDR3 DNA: TGTGCCAGCACGAATCAGGGCAATGAGCAGTTCTTC. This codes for CASTNQGNEQFF.

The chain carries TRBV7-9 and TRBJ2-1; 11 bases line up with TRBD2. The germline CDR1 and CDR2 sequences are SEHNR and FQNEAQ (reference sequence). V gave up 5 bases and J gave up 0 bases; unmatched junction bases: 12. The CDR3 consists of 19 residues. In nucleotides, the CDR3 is TGTGCCAGCAGCCCGCACCTAGCGGGGGGCAAGAGCTCCTACAATGAGCAGTTCTTC. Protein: CASSPHLAGGKSSYNEQFF.

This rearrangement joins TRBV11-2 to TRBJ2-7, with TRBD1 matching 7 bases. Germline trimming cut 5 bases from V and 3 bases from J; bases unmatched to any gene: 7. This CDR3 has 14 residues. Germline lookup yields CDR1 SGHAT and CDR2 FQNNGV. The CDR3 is CASSISGGNYEQYF. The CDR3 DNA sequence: TGTGCCAGCAGCATCTCAGGGGGAAACTACGAGCAGTACTTC.

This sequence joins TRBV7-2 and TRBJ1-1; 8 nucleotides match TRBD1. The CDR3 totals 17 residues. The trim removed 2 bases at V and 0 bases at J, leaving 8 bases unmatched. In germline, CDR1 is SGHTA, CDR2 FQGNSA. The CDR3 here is CASSLFGQGIMNTEAFF. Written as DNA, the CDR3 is TGTGCCAGCAGCTTATTTGGACAGGGTATTATGAACACTGAAGCTTTCTTT. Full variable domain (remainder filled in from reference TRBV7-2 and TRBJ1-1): GAGVSQSPSNKVTEKGKDVELRCDPISGHTALYWYRQSLGQGLEFLIYFQGNSAPDKSGLPSDRFSAERTGGSVSTLTIQRTQQEDSAVYLCASSLFGQGIMNTEAFFGQGTRLTVV.

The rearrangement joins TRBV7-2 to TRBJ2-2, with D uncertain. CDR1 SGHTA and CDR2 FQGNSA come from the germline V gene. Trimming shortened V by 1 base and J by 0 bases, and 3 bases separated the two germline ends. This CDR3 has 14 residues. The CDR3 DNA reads TGTGCCAGCAGCTTAGACACGAACACCGGGGAGCTGTTTTTT. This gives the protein CASSLDTNTGELFF.

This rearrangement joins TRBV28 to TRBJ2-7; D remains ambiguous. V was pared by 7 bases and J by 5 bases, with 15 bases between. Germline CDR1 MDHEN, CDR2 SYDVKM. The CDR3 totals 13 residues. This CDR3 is CASNFARSDEQYF. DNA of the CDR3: TGTGCCAGCAACTTTGCCCGTTCAGACGAGCAGTACTTC.

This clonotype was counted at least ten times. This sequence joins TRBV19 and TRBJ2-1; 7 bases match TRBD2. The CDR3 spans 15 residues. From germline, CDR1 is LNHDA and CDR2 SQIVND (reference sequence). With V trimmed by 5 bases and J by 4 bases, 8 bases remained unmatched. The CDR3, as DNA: TGTGCCAGTAGTGATAAGGGAGGGCCGTACAATGAGCAGTTCTTC. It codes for CASSDKGGPYNEQFF.

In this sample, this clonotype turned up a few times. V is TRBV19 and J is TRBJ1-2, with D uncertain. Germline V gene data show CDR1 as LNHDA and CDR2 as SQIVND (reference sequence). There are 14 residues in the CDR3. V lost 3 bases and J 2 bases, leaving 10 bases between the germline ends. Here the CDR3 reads CASSISIRNYGYTF. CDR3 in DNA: TGTGCCAGTAGTATCAGCATCAGAAACTATGGCTACACCTTC.

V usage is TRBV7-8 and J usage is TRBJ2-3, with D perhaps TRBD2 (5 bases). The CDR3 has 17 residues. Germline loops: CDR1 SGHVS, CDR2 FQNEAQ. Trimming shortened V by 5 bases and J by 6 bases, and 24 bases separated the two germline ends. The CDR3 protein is CASSPTPLGVLGDTQYF. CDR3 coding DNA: TGTGCCAGCAGCCCCACCCCGCTCGGGGTTCTGGGGGATACGCAGTATTTT.

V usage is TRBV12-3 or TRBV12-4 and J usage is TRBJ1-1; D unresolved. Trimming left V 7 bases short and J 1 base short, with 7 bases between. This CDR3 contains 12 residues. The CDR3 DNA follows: TGTGCCAGCACCGCACAGAACACTGAAGCTTTCTTT. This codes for CASTAQNTEAFF.

This CDR3 reads CASSLTLGREHYEQYF. In DNA, the CDR3 is TGTGCCAGCAGCCTAACCCTGGGCAGGGAACATTACGAGCAGTACTTC. The rearrangement links TRBV7-9 to TRBJ2-7; TRBD1 might be the D (5 bases). Trimming shortened V by 5 bases and J by 4 bases, and 21 bases separated the two germline ends. CDR1 and CDR2 (germline): SEHNR, FQNEAQ (reference sequence). The CDR3 spans 16 residues.

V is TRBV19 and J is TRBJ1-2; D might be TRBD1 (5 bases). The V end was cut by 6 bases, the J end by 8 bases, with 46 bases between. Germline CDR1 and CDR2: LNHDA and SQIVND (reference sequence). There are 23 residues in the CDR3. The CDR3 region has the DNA TGTGCCAGTAGCCCTCCGGGACGGACTTCATCCGAAACAAGTTCCTTTCGGGTCAAAGGCTACACCTTC. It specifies CASSPPGRTSSETSSFRVKGYTF.

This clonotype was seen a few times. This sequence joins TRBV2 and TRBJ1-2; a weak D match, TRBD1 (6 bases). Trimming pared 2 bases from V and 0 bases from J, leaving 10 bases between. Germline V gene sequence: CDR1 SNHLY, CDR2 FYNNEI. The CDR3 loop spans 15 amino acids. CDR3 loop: CASSERTDSNYGYTF. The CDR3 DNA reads TGTGCCAGCAGTGAAAGGACAGACTCTAACTATGGCTACACCTTC. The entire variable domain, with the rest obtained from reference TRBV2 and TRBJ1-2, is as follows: EPEVTQTPSHQVTQMGQEVILRCVPISNHLYFYWYRQILGQKVEFLVSFYNNEISEKSEIFDDQFSVERPDGSNFTLKIRSTKLEDSAMYFCASSERTDSNYGYTFGSGTRLTVV.

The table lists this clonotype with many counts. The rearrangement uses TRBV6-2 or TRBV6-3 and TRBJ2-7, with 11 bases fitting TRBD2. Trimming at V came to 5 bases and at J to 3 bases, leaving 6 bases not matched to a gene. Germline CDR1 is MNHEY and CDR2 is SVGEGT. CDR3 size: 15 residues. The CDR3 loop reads CASSRLAGTGYEQYF. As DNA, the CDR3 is TGTGCCAGCAGTCGACTAGCGGGGACCGGCTACGAGCAGTACTTC.

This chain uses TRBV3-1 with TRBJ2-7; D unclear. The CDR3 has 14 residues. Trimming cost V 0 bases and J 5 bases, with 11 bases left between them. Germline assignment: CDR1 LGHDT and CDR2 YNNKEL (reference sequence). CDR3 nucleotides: TGTGCCAGCAGCCAAGACGGGTTTTGGAACGAGCAGTACTTC. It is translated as CASSQDGFWNEQYF.

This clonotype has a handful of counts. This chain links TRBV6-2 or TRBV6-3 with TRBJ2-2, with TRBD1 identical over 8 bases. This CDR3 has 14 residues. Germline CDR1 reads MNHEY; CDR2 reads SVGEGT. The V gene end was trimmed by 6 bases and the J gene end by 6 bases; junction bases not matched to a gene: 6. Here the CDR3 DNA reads TGTGCCAGCAGCTCCGACAGGGGATCCGGGGAGCTGTTTTTT. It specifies CASSSDRGSGELFF.

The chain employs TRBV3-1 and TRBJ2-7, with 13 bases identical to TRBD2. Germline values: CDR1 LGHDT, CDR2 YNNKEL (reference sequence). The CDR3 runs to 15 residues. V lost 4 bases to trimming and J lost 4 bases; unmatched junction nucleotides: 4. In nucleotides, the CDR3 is TGTGCCAGCAGCCCGGGACTAGCGGGAAATTACGAGCAGTACTTC. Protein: CASSPGLAGNYEQYF.